These 9 T cell receptor beta chains originate from one sample sequenced in a study of control samples from healthy donors and cancer patients. The protocol was immunoSEQ multiplex PCR, while the TCRdb copy is restricted to in-frame clones and leaves out a portion. The sample has 150,000 to 200,000 clones; about 90% are singletons. Sequenced input: blood. The receptors stem from a man aged 30-40 years in good health.

The rearrangement joins TRBV13 to TRBJ1-2; D gene uncertain. Germline loops: CDR1 PRHDT, CDR2 FYEKMQ (reference sequence). V was pared by 6 bases and J by 1 base, with 6 bases between. The CDR3 covers 12 residues. In nucleotides, the CDR3 is TGTGCCAGCAGTTACAGTAACTATGGCTACACCTTC. The encoded protein is CASSYSNYGYTF. The variable domain in full, completed from reference TRBV13 and TRBJ1-2, reads AAGVIQSPRHLIKEKRETATLKCYPIPRHDTVYWYQQGPGQDPQFLISFYEKMQSDKGSIPDRFSAQQFSDYHSELNMSSLELGDSALYFCASSYSNYGYTFGSGTRLTVV.

This clone occurred once. The chain recombines TRBV6-1 with TRBJ1-6; D not resolved. In germline, CDR1 is MNHNS, CDR2 SASEGT. The CDR3 is 12 amino acids. V shed 0 bases and J shed 11 bases, with 5 bases lying between them. CDR3 in amino acids: CASSEAYPPLHF. DNA for the CDR3: TGTGCCAGCAGTGAAGCTTACCCACCCCTCCACTTT.

V usage is TRBV6-2 or TRBV6-3 and J usage is TRBJ2-3, with D uncertain. The CDR3 length is 12 residues. Germline CDR1 reads MNHEY; CDR2 reads SVGEGT. V lost 3 bases, J lost 5 bases, and 6 bases lay in between. This chain's CDR3 is CASSYMEDTQYF. The CDR3, as DNA: TGTGCCAGCAGTTATATGGAAGATACGCAGTATTTT.

The CDR3 DNA follows: TGTGCCAGCAGCGGACTAGCGGGGGACTCTAGCACAGATACGCAGTATTTT. Residues: CASSGLAGDSSTDTQYF. This chain uses TRBV9 with TRBJ2-3, with 12 bases identical to TRBD2. V gave up 3 bases and J gave up 0 bases; unmatched junction bases: 5. Germline lookup yields CDR1 SGDLS and CDR2 YYNGEE. The CDR3 runs to 17 residues.

The chain employs TRBV2 and TRBJ2-5, with D unclear. Germline-derived CDR1 and CDR2 are SNHLY and FYNNEI. V lost 3 bases and J lost 6, with 14 bases in between. This CDR3 has 14 residues. CDR3 DNA: TGTGCCAGCAGTGACGGGCTGACTCCTAAGACCCAGTACTTC. Its translation is CASSDGLTPKTQYF.

The gene calls are TRBV5-4 and TRBJ2-2; the D gene is possibly TRBD1 (5 bases). The CDR3 has 14 amino acids. V dropped 0 bases and J dropped 6 bases, with 9 bases sitting between them. Germline values: CDR1 SGHNT, CDR2 YYREEE (reference sequence). The CDR3, as DNA: TGTGCCAGCAGCTTGGAGGGGATCCCCGGGGAGCTGTTTTTT. It codes for CASSLEGIPGELFF.

This clone appeared a single time. The chain has TRBV7-9 and TRBJ2-1; D unclear. CDR3 size: 17 residues. Germline-derived CDR1 and CDR2 are SEHNR and FQNEAQ (reference sequence). V dropped 0 bases and J dropped 0 bases, with 12 bases sitting between them. This chain's CDR3 is CASSLALRRSSYNEQFF. As DNA, the CDR3 is TGTGCCAGCAGCTTAGCGTTACGAAGAAGCTCCTACAATGAGCAGTTCTTC.

The rearrangement uses TRBV10-2 and TRBJ2-7; 8 bases match TRBD1. The CDR3 contains 15 residues. V shed 6 bases and J 1 base; nucleotides not matched to a gene: 8. In germline, CDR1 is WSHSY, CDR2 SAAADI. The CDR3 sequence is CASRARQGLSYEQYF. The DNA for the CDR3 is TGCGCCAGCAGGGCCCGACAGGGGTTGTCCTACGAGCAGTACTTC.

The V gene is TRBV13, the J gene TRBJ2-1, with 9 bases matching TRBD2. V lost 5 bases to trimming and J lost 6 bases; unmatched junction nucleotides: 14. Germline CDR1 and CDR2: PRHDT and FYEKMQ (reference sequence). The CDR3 extends over 17 amino acids. CDR3 residues: CASSLLQGARGGNEQFF. For the CDR3, the DNA is TGTGCCAGCAGCCTCCTACAGGGTGCGCGGGGGGGCAATGAGCAGTTCTTC.